These T cell receptor beta chains were read from a single sample in a study of siplizumab effects on memory and regulatory T cells. Method: immunoSEQ multiplex PCR; TCRdb's copy keeps in-frame clones and lacks some. The sample consists of tens of thousands of clones, roughly 96% of them appearing once. Sequencing used naive CD8+ T cells sorted from blood. These receptors were taken from a human donor in good health. Both conserved end residues are part of each CDR3. For some rows the clone size is stated as once, few or many, or as a class when expanded; others skip it.

j_call: TRBJ2-7
v_call: TRBV4-1
cdr3_length: 14
clone_size: .
cdr3_aa: CASSQGTAGWEQYF

j_call: TRBJ2-3
v_call: TRBV6-5
cdr3_length: 16
clone_size: .
cdr3_aa: CASSYSSLSSTDTQYF

j_call: TRBJ2-5
v_call: TRBV6-5
cdr3_length: 13
clone_size: .
cdr3_aa: CATGQGPGGGQYF

j_call: TRBJ2-2
v_call: TRBV5-1
cdr3_length: 15
clone_size: .
cdr3_aa: CASSLAGSNTGELFF

j_call: TRBJ2-3
v_call: TRBV6-6
cdr3_length: 14
clone_size: .
cdr3_aa: CASTLSGRTDTQYF

j_call: TRBJ2-1
v_call: TRBV28
cdr3_length: 11
clone_size: .
cdr3_aa: CASRSGNEQFF

j_call: TRBJ1-1
v_call: TRBV10-3
cdr3_length: 11
clone_size: .
cdr3_aa: CAINPPGVAFF

j_call: TRBJ2-2
v_call: TRBV7-2
cdr3_length: 14
clone_size: .
cdr3_aa: CASSPGLYTGELFF

j_call: TRBJ2-1
v_call: TRBV9
cdr3_length: 14
clone_size: .
cdr3_aa: CASSPTGAYNEQFF

j_call: TRBJ2-3
v_call: TRBV9
cdr3_length: 16
clone_size: .
cdr3_aa: CASSAGRTGMTDTQYF

j_call: TRBJ1-1
v_call: TRBV27
cdr3_length: 13
clone_size: .
cdr3_aa: CASSLSPPTEAFF

j_call: TRBJ1-6
v_call: TRBV4-1
cdr3_length: 15
clone_size: few
cdr3_aa: CASSQHEALNSPLHF

j_call: TRBJ2-2
v_call: TRBV19
cdr3_length: 14
clone_size: .
cdr3_aa: CASSIWAVTGELFF

j_call: TRBJ1-1
v_call: TRBV29-1
cdr3_length: 14
clone_size: .
cdr3_aa: CSVDEAVLNTEAFF

j_call: TRBJ2-7
v_call: TRBV6-5
cdr3_length: 14
clone_size: .
cdr3_aa: CASSYRGGFYEQYF

j_call: TRBJ1-2
v_call: TRBV6-1
cdr3_length: 13
clone_size: .
cdr3_aa: CAYGGDWDYGYTF

j_call: TRBJ1-3
v_call: TRBV4-1
cdr3_length: 16
clone_size: .
cdr3_aa: CASSQSPGNSGNTIYF

j_call: TRBJ1-1
v_call: TRBV5-4
cdr3_length: 16
clone_size: few
cdr3_aa: CASVVEPVLAGTEAFF

j_call: TRBJ2-7
v_call: TRBV28
cdr3_length: 12
clone_size: .
cdr3_aa: CASSFPGYEQYF

j_call: TRBJ2-3
v_call: TRBV9
cdr3_length: 16
clone_size: once
cdr3_aa: CASSHRLAGGPDTQYF

j_call: TRBJ1-2
v_call: TRBV2
cdr3_length: 16
clone_size: .
cdr3_aa: CASSEEEQAPFYGYTF

j_call: TRBJ1-6
v_call: TRBV7-9
cdr3_length: 15
clone_size: few
cdr3_aa: CASSSTTLSNSPLHF

j_call: TRBJ1-5
v_call: TRBV2
cdr3_length: 15
clone_size: .
cdr3_aa: CASSERQGELQPQHF

j_call: TRBJ2-1
v_call: TRBV9
cdr3_length: 17
clone_size: .
cdr3_aa: CASSASYSAGGLNEQFF

j_call: TRBJ1-3
v_call: TRBV5-6
cdr3_length: 14
clone_size: .
cdr3_aa: CASSWTPTGNTIYF

j_call: TRBJ2-7
v_call: TRBV5-1
cdr3_length: 12
clone_size: .
cdr3_aa: CASSLFQSEQYF

j_call: TRBJ2-1
v_call: TRBV19
cdr3_length: 12
clone_size: .
cdr3_aa: CASSLAADEQFF

j_call: TRBJ2-5
v_call: TRBV19
cdr3_length: 15
clone_size: .
cdr3_aa: CASSIGAGAQETQYF

j_call: TRBJ1-1
v_call: TRBV7-9
cdr3_length: 14
clone_size: .
cdr3_aa: CASSSLYINTEAFF

j_call: TRBJ1-5
v_call: TRBV28
cdr3_length: 13
clone_size: .
cdr3_aa: CASSFESGQPQHF

j_call: TRBJ1-5
v_call: TRBV28
cdr3_length: 16
clone_size: .
cdr3_aa: CASIGRGPRVDQPQHF

j_call: TRBJ1-1
v_call: TRBV27
cdr3_length: 15
clone_size: .
cdr3_aa: CASSPIRGVGTEAFF

j_call: TRBJ1-2
v_call: TRBV29-1
cdr3_length: 15
clone_size: once
cdr3_aa: CSVEGSAGAYYGYTF

j_call: TRBJ1-1
v_call: TRBV9
cdr3_length: 16
clone_size: .
cdr3_aa: CASSVEKGRTADTAFF

j_call: TRBJ2-3
v_call: TRBV4-3
cdr3_length: 13
clone_size: .
cdr3_aa: CASRDGVTDTQYF

j_call: TRBJ2-1
v_call: TRBV27
cdr3_length: 14
clone_size: .
cdr3_aa: CASSLTRDNNEQFF

j_call: TRBJ2-5
v_call: TRBV11-2
cdr3_length: 13
clone_size: once
cdr3_aa: CASSLSAGETQYF

j_call: TRBJ2-3
v_call: TRBV28
cdr3_length: 16
clone_size: .
cdr3_aa: CASRPRQHSHTDTQYF

j_call: TRBJ2-7
v_call: TRBV9
cdr3_length: 16
clone_size: .
cdr3_aa: CASSQFGQGPAYEQYF

j_call: TRBJ1-1
v_call: TRBV7-9
cdr3_length: 14
clone_size: .
cdr3_aa: CASSLATGGPEAFF

j_call: TRBJ1-1
v_call: TRBV11-3
cdr3_length: 13
clone_size: .
cdr3_aa: CASSWAVNTEAFF

j_call: TRBJ2-2
v_call: TRBV29-1
cdr3_length: 12
clone_size: .
cdr3_aa: CSVEGNTGELFF

j_call: TRBJ1-6
v_call: TRBV28
cdr3_length: 12
clone_size: .
cdr3_aa: CASSFPGKALHF

j_call: TRBJ2-5
v_call: TRBV11-1
cdr3_length: 13
clone_size: .
cdr3_aa: CASSLPGVETQYF

j_call: TRBJ1-1
v_call: TRBV7-9
cdr3_length: 14
clone_size: .
cdr3_aa: CASSLSRRGPEAFF

j_call: TRBJ2-1
v_call: TRBV10-1
cdr3_length: 15
clone_size: .
cdr3_aa: CASSESRAPLGEQFF

j_call: TRBJ1-1
v_call: TRBV19
cdr3_length: 16
clone_size: once
cdr3_aa: CASSPPPDRVNTEAFF

j_call: TRBJ1-2
v_call: TRBV9
cdr3_length: 11
clone_size: few
cdr3_aa: CASSSNYGYTF

j_call: TRBJ1-1
v_call: TRBV21-1
cdr3_length: 15
clone_size: .
cdr3_aa: CASSKATSQGTEAFF

j_call: TRBJ2-1
v_call: TRBV19
cdr3_length: 13
clone_size: .
cdr3_aa: CASRPRPGDEQFF

j_call: TRBJ2-7
v_call: TRBV7-9
cdr3_length: 14
clone_size: .
cdr3_aa: CASSWPGLTYEQYF

j_call: TRBJ1-5
v_call: TRBV13
cdr3_length: 14
clone_size: .
cdr3_aa: CASTLGQGGQPQHF

j_call: TRBJ1-1
v_call: TRBV27
cdr3_length: 15
clone_size: .
cdr3_aa: CASSITGDMNTEAFF